The clone carrying this T cell receptor (beta chain) was seen more than once but under ten times. Its specificity is unknown. Constant-segment-primed 5'RACE gave TCR alpha and TCR beta cDNA libraries with sample barcodes and UMIs. TCRdb re-called the 5' RACE reads with MiXCR, one entry per CDR3 protein. The sample carries hundreds of thousands of distinct CDR3 sequences, 15% to 20% recorded once. The sample comes from a study of T-cell memory formation after mild COVID-19. Study outcomes and limitations: Pre-infection memory held some responding clones, suggesting pre-existing cross-reactive T cells responded. Among clones contracting day 15 to 85, CD4/CD8 was balanced, whereas later expanders leaned CD4+. Largely, contracting CD4+ clones fell within CM and EM, and contracting CD8+ clones within EMRA.

The source of this sequence is a young man who had mild COVID-19 (a few samples of this study predate the infection). Cell type and time point are not known. The source material was PBMCs or a T cell subset sorted from them (not recorded which).

CDR3 DNA sequence: TGTGCCAGCTCACCAATGGTTCGCCAAGAGACCCAGTACTTC. It specifies CASSPMVRQETQYF. The rearrangement links TRBV18 to TRBJ2-5; D not certain. CDR1 KGHSH and CDR2 LQKENI come from the germline V gene. V was trimmed by 2 bases and J by 1 base, leaving 8 bases between them. The CDR3 extends over 14 amino acids.